Listed below are T cell receptor beta chains from one sample, sequenced in a study of response to subunit inactivated influenza vaccine. TCRdb analysed the RT-PCR reads with MiXCR anew, one entry per CDR3 protein. This table holds roughly 630,000 distinct CDR3 sequences, around 15% found once. Here the sequenced sample was PBMCs from blood, taken 14 to 15 days before vaccination. These TCRs come from a man in his fifties or sixties who received an inactivated influenza vaccine. Both conserved end residues are part of each CDR3. Fields, in order: clone size, D gene, V gene, J gene, CDR3 DNA, CDR3 protein. A D gene is named only where the DNA matches it firmly. Where a row states a size, it is once, few, many or the class of an expanded clone; other rows omit it.

clone size: NA
D gene: NA
V gene: TRBV2
J gene: TRBJ2-1
CDR3 DNA: TGTGCCAGCAGTTCGGCAGGGGTTAATGAGCAGTTCTTC
CDR3 protein: CASSSAGVNEQFF

clone size: NA
D gene: TRBD1
V gene: TRBV28
J gene: TRBJ1-1
CDR3 DNA: TGTGCCAGCAGTTTAGTGACAGGGTTTTTTCACACTGAAGCTTTCTTT
CDR3 protein: CASSLVTGFFHTEAFF

clone size: many
D gene: TRBD1
V gene: TRBV20-1
J gene: TRBJ2-7
CDR3 DNA: TGCAGTGCGCCCAGACAGGGCCACGAGCAGTACTTC
CDR3 protein: CSAPRQGHEQYF

clone size: few
D gene: TRBD1
V gene: TRBV20-1
J gene: TRBJ1-1
CDR3 DNA: TGCAGTGCTAGTAACGGGGGACAGGGGGCAACTGAAGCTTTCTTT
CDR3 protein: CSASNGGQGATEAFF

clone size: NA
D gene: NA
V gene: TRBV20-1
J gene: TRBJ2-3
CDR3 DNA: TGCAGTGCCAAGAACATGGGGTTCATGAATACGCAGTATTTT
CDR3 protein: CSAKNMGFMNTQYF

clone size: many
D gene: TRBD2
V gene: TRBV7-2
J gene: TRBJ2-7
CDR3 DNA: TGTGCCAGCAGACTAGCGGGAGTGTACGAGCAGTACTTC
CDR3 protein: CASRLAGVYEQYF

clone size: NA
D gene: NA
V gene: TRBV7-2
J gene: TRBJ2-4
CDR3 DNA: TGTGCCAGCAGCTTAGTTCCGGCGGGGAGGAACATTCAGTACTTC
CDR3 protein: CASSLVPAGRNIQYF

clone size: few
D gene: NA
V gene: TRBV6-5
J gene: TRBJ2-7
CDR3 DNA: TGTGCCAGCAGCTTTACTTCCAGCCCTGATATCTCCTACGAGCAGTACTTC
CDR3 protein: CASSFTSSPDISYEQYF

clone size: NA
D gene: TRBD1
V gene: TRBV11-2
J gene: TRBJ2-6
CDR3 DNA: TGTGCCAGCAGCTTAGGGACAGGGTTCTCCTCTGGGGCCAACGTCCTGACTTTC
CDR3 protein: CASSLGTGFSSGANVLTF

clone size: few
D gene: TRBD2
V gene: TRBV5-1
J gene: TRBJ2-1
CDR3 DNA: TGCGCCAGCAAAGGGCAGACTAGCGCCAATGAGCAGTTCTTC
CDR3 protein: CASKGQTSANEQFF

clone size: many
D gene: TRBD1
V gene: TRBV7-2
J gene: TRBJ1-1
CDR3 DNA: TGTGCCAGCAGCTTGAGGACAGGGAACACTGAAGCTTTCTTT
CDR3 protein: CASSLRTGNTEAFF

clone size: few
D gene: NA
V gene: TRBV21-1
J gene: TRBJ2-7
CDR3 DNA: TGTGCCAGCCCCCATGGGGCAATTTTTGTGCAGTACTTC
CDR3 protein: CASPHGAIFVQYF

clone size: few
D gene: NA
V gene: TRBV7-2
J gene: TRBJ1-5
CDR3 DNA: TGTGCCAGCAGCTTAGGGGTGGATCAGCCCCAGCATTTT
CDR3 protein: CASSLGVDQPQHF

clone size: NA
D gene: TRBD2
V gene: TRBV5-1
J gene: TRBJ2-2
CDR3 DNA: TGCGCCAGCAGCTTGGCCAGCGGGGGGGCCACCGGGGAGCTGTTTTTT
CDR3 protein: CASSLASGGATGELFF

clone size: few
D gene: TRBD2
V gene: TRBV12-3/TRBV12-4
J gene: TRBJ2-1
CDR3 DNA: TGTGCCAGCAGTTTTGTGATAGCGGGATCACATGAGCAGTTCTTC
CDR3 protein: CASSFVIAGSHEQFF

clone size: few
D gene: TRBD1
V gene: TRBV27
J gene: TRBJ1-5
CDR3 DNA: TGTGCCAGCAGTTACCGGGACAGCGGCAATCAGCCCCAGCATTTT
CDR3 protein: CASSYRDSGNQPQHF

clone size: NA
D gene: NA
V gene: TRBV11-2
J gene: TRBJ2-3
CDR3 DNA: TGTGCCAGCAGCTCGGGGATGACAGATACGCAGTATTTT
CDR3 protein: CASSSGMTDTQYF

clone size: many
D gene: TRBD2
V gene: TRBV20-1
J gene: TRBJ2-7
CDR3 DNA: TGCAGTGCTCGACTAGCGGGAGCCTTCTACGAGCAGTACTTC
CDR3 protein: CSARLAGAFYEQYF

clone size: few
D gene: NA
V gene: TRBV6-1
J gene: TRBJ2-5
CDR3 DNA: TGTGCCAGCAGTCTTACGTCCCAAGTGGAGACCCAGTACTTC
CDR3 protein: CASSLTSQVETQYF

clone size: NA
D gene: TRBD2
V gene: TRBV6-2/TRBV6-3
J gene: TRBJ2-3
CDR3 DNA: TGTGCCAGCAGACCCGGGACTAGCGGGAGCCGGACAGATACGCAGTATTTT
CDR3 protein: CASRPGTSGSRTDTQYF

clone size: many
D gene: NA
V gene: TRBV5-1
J gene: TRBJ2-2
CDR3 DNA: TGCGCCAGCAGCTTGGGACCGGTGGGCACCGGGGAGCTGTTTTTT
CDR3 protein: CASSLGPVGTGELFF

clone size: few
D gene: NA
V gene: TRBV3-1
J gene: TRBJ1-6
CDR3 DNA: TGTGCCAGCAGCCAAGGAGGACAGCCAAACTCACCCCTCCACTTT
CDR3 protein: CASSQGGQPNSPLHF

clone size: NA
D gene: NA
V gene: TRBV3-1
J gene: TRBJ2-5
CDR3 DNA: TGTGCCAGCAGGTACTTTGGGGGAGAGACCCAGTACTTC
CDR3 protein: CASRYFGGETQYF

clone size: NA
D gene: TRBD2
V gene: TRBV7-9
J gene: TRBJ2-5
CDR3 DNA: TGTGCCAGCAGCTACTCGGGGGGGGCAGAGACCCAGTACTTC
CDR3 protein: CASSYSGGAETQYF

clone size: few
D gene: TRBD1
V gene: TRBV20-1
J gene: TRBJ1-4
CDR3 DNA: TGCAGTGCTACCCGGGACAGGGTAGAGGAAAAACTGTTTTTT
CDR3 protein: CSATRDRVEEKLFF

clone size: NA
D gene: NA
V gene: TRBV12-3/TRBV12-4
J gene: TRBJ2-7
CDR3 DNA: TGTGCCAGCAGTTTTACGGGGGGCCCGCGGAACGAGCAGTACTTC
CDR3 protein: CASSFTGGPRNEQYF

clone size: NA
D gene: NA
V gene: TRBV6-2/TRBV6-3
J gene: TRBJ2-4
CDR3 DNA: TGTGCCAGCAGGGGACGGAACGCGCAAAACATTCAGTACTTC
CDR3 protein: CASRGRNAQNIQYF

clone size: few
D gene: NA
V gene: TRBV5-1
J gene: TRBJ1-4
CDR3 DNA: TGCGCCAGCAGCGGCCCCGGGACGGAGGAAAAACTGTTTTTT
CDR3 protein: CASSGPGTEEKLFF

clone size: NA
D gene: NA
V gene: TRBV5-1
J gene: TRBJ2-3
CDR3 DNA: TGCGCCAGCACTATTACCCATAGCACAGATACGCAGTATTTT
CDR3 protein: CASTITHSTDTQYF

clone size: few
D gene: NA
V gene: TRBV11-2
J gene: TRBJ2-2
CDR3 DNA: TGTGCCAGCAGCTTTGAACCCTTGAACGGGGAGCTGTTTTTT
CDR3 protein: CASSFEPLNGELFF

clone size: NA
D gene: NA
V gene: TRBV12-3/TRBV12-4
J gene: TRBJ2-7
CDR3 DNA: TGTGCCAGCAGTGGCGACAGGACATTTTACTACGAGCAGTACTTC
CDR3 protein: CASSGDRTFYYEQYF

clone size: NA
D gene: TRBD1
V gene: TRBV28
J gene: TRBJ2-5
CDR3 DNA: TGTGCCAGCAGTTCCGGGACAGTAACGATCTTCCAAGAGACCCAGTACTTC
CDR3 protein: CASSSGTVTIFQETQYF

clone size: NA
D gene: NA
V gene: TRBV10-3
J gene: TRBJ1-6
CDR3 DNA: TGTGCCATCAAGGGAGACCTTAATTCACCCCTCCACTTT
CDR3 protein: CAIKGDLNSPLHF

clone size: NA
D gene: NA
V gene: TRBV24-1
J gene: TRBJ2-2
CDR3 DNA: TGTGCCACCAGTGATGCCCCGTGGGGACTCCTGAACACCGGGGAGCTGTTTTTT
CDR3 protein: CATSDAPWGLLNTGELFF

clone size: NA
D gene: TRBD1
V gene: TRBV20-1
J gene: TRBJ1-5
CDR3 DNA: TGCAGTGCTGGGTCGACAGGGGGCGGCAATCAGCCCCAGCATTTT
CDR3 protein: CSAGSTGGGNQPQHF

clone size: NA
D gene: NA
V gene: TRBV6-1
J gene: TRBJ1-1
CDR3 DNA: TGTGCCAGCACCCCGAGTCAGGGTGGGAGCACTGAAGCTTTCTTT
CDR3 protein: CASTPSQGGSTEAFF

clone size: NA
D gene: TRBD2
V gene: TRBV6-2/TRBV6-3
J gene: TRBJ2-7
CDR3 DNA: TGTGCCAGCGGCAGGCCGGGACTAGCGGGAGCCTACGAGCAGTACTTC
CDR3 protein: CASGRPGLAGAYEQYF

clone size: few
D gene: TRBD2
V gene: TRBV19
J gene: TRBJ2-1
CDR3 DNA: TGTGCCAGTAGTCTAGCTAGCGGGGAAGACAATGAGCAGTTCTTC
CDR3 protein: CASSLASGEDNEQFF

clone size: NA
D gene: TRBD1
V gene: TRBV2
J gene: TRBJ2-7
CDR3 DNA: TGTGCCAGCATACGGACAGGGGGGTACGAGCAGTACTTC
CDR3 protein: CASIRTGGYEQYF

clone size: few
D gene: NA
V gene: TRBV6-2/TRBV6-3
J gene: TRBJ2-5
CDR3 DNA: TGTGCCAGCAGCCTTACTAGCATCCAAGAGACCCAGTACTTC
CDR3 protein: CASSLTSIQETQYF

clone size: few
D gene: NA
V gene: TRBV27
J gene: TRBJ1-1
CDR3 DNA: TGTGCCAGCAGTTCGCCAGTCAGGAACACTGAAGCTTTCTTT
CDR3 protein: CASSSPVRNTEAFF

clone size: many
D gene: NA
V gene: TRBV29-1
J gene: TRBJ2-1
CDR3 DNA: TGCAGCGTTGTGCAGTCTTCAGGGAATGAGCAGTTCTTC
CDR3 protein: CSVVQSSGNEQFF

clone size: NA
D gene: NA
V gene: TRBV29-1
J gene: TRBJ2-7
CDR3 DNA: TGCAGCGTTGGCCCGACAGCAACCTACGAGCAGTACTTC
CDR3 protein: CSVGPTATYEQYF

clone size: few
D gene: TRBD2
V gene: TRBV6-2/TRBV6-3
J gene: TRBJ2-7
CDR3 DNA: TGTGCCAGCAAGAAGCGGGATCGGTACGAGCAGTACTTC
CDR3 protein: CASKKRDRYEQYF

clone size: many
D gene: NA
V gene: TRBV20-1
J gene: TRBJ2-7
CDR3 DNA: TGCAGTGCTAGAGTTGGCGGTTCCTACGAGCAGTACTTC
CDR3 protein: CSARVGGSYEQYF

clone size: few
D gene: NA
V gene: TRBV5-5
J gene: TRBJ2-1
CDR3 DNA: TGTGCCAGCAGCGAGGGGCCGGTCTCCTACAATGAGCAGTTCTTC
CDR3 protein: CASSEGPVSYNEQFF

clone size: many
D gene: NA
V gene: TRBV10-3
J gene: TRBJ2-3
CDR3 DNA: TGTGCCATCAGTGGACAGGCCGGCTCCACAGATACGCAGTATTTT
CDR3 protein: CAISGQAGSTDTQYF

clone size: few
D gene: TRBD1
V gene: TRBV7-2
J gene: TRBJ2-3
CDR3 DNA: TGTGCCAGCAGACGGGACAGGGTCGTAGATACGCAGTATTTT
CDR3 protein: CASRRDRVVDTQYF

clone size: many
D gene: TRBD1
V gene: TRBV12-3/TRBV12-4
J gene: TRBJ2-2
CDR3 DNA: TGTGCCAGCAGTCCTGGACAGGGGGCGAGTACCGGGGAGCTGTTTTTT
CDR3 protein: CASSPGQGASTGELFF

clone size: NA
D gene: NA
V gene: TRBV20-1
J gene: TRBJ2-5
CDR3 DNA: TGCAGTGCTATTGGGGGCCAAGAGACCCAGTACTTC
CDR3 protein: CSAIGGQETQYF

clone size: NA
D gene: NA
V gene: TRBV29-1
J gene: TRBJ2-5
CDR3 DNA: TGCAGCGTTGGCCGGGGGCAGTGGGAGACCCAGTACTTC
CDR3 protein: CSVGRGQWETQYF

clone size: few
D gene: NA
V gene: TRBV15
J gene: TRBJ2-1
CDR3 DNA: TGTGCCACCAGCAGAGATCGGGCCCCCAATGAGCAGTTCTTC
CDR3 protein: CATSRDRAPNEQFF

clone size: NA
D gene: NA
V gene: TRBV5-1
J gene: TRBJ2-7
CDR3 DNA: TGCGCCAGCAGCCCTACGGGGACGGAATCCTACGAGCAGTACTTC
CDR3 protein: CASSPTGTESYEQYF

clone size: NA
D gene: NA
V gene: TRBV7-9
J gene: TRBJ2-1
CDR3 DNA: TGTGCCAGCAGCTATGCGGGGCGCGATGAGCAGTTCTTC
CDR3 protein: CASSYAGRDEQFF

clone size: once
D gene: NA
V gene: TRBV30
J gene: TRBJ2-2
CDR3 DNA: TGTGCCTGGATAAAACCCACCGGGGAGCTGTTTTTT
CDR3 protein: CAWIKPTGELFF

clone size: few
D gene: TRBD1
V gene: TRBV7-2
J gene: TRBJ2-7
CDR3 DNA: TGTGCCAGCAGCTTAGTCCACAGGGGACCCGAGCAGTACTTC
CDR3 protein: CASSLVHRGPEQYF

clone size: NA
D gene: NA
V gene: TRBV7-6
J gene: TRBJ1-3
CDR3 DNA: TGTGCCAGCAGCGGCCAAAGCGTCTCTGGAAACACCATATATTTT
CDR3 protein: CASSGQSVSGNTIYF

clone size: NA
D gene: NA
V gene: TRBV10-2
J gene: TRBJ1-5
CDR3 DNA: TGCGCCAGCACCGAGGGATTCGTTCAGCCCCAGCATTTT
CDR3 protein: CASTEGFVQPQHF

clone size: few
D gene: NA
V gene: TRBV20-1
J gene: TRBJ1-3
CDR3 DNA: TGCAGTGCTACCCCGAGGTGGAGGGCGAAGACTGGAAACACCATATATTTT
CDR3 protein: CSATPRWRAKTGNTIYF

clone size: few
D gene: NA
V gene: TRBV3-1
J gene: TRBJ2-5
CDR3 DNA: TGTGCCAGCACCAAGGACTTAGTTGAGACCCAGTACTTC
CDR3 protein: CASTKDLVETQYF